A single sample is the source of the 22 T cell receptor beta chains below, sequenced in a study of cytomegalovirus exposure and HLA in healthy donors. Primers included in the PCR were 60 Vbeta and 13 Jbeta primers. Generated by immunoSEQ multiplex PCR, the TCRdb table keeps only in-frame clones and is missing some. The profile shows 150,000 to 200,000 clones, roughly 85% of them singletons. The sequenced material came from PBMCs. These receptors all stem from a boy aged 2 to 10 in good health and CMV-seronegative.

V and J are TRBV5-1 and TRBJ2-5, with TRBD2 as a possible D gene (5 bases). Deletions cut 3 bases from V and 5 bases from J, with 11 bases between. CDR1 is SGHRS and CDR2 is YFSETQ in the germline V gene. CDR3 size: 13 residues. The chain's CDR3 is CASSWTRRETQYF. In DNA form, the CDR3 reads TGCGCCAGCAGCTGGACTCGCCGGGAGACCCAGTACTTC. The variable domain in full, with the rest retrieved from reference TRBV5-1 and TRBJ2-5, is KAGVTQTPRYLIKTRGQQVTLSCSPISGHRSVSWYQQTPGQGLQFLFEYFSETQRNKGNFPGRFSGRQFSNSRSEMNVSTLELGDSALYLCASSWTRRETQYFGPGTRLLVL.

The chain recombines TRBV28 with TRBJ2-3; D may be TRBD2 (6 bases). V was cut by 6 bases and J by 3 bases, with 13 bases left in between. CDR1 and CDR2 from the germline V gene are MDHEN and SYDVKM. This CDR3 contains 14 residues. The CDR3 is CASSSGSGTDTQYF. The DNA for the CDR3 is TGTGCCAGCAGCTCCGGGAGCGGGACAGATACGCAGTATTTT.

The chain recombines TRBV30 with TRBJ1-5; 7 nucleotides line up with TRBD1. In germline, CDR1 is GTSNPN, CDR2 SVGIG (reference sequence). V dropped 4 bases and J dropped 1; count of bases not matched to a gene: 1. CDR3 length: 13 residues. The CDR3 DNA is TGTGCCTGGACAGGGGGGAGCAATCAGCCCCAGCATTTT. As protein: CAWTGGSNQPQHF.

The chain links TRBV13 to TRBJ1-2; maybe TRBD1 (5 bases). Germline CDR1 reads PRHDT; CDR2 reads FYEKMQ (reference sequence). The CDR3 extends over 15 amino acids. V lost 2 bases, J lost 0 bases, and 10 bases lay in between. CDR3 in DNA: TGTGCCAGCAGCTTAAGAGGGACTTCTAACTATGGCTACACCTTC. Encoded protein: CASSLRGTSNYGYTF.

This CDR3 is CASSLWGSGYEQYF. The DNA of the CDR3 is TGTGCCAGCAGTTTATGGGGCTCAGGGTACGAGCAGTACTTC. The chain links TRBV28 to TRBJ2-7; tentatively, D is TRBD1 (5 bases). The germline V and J ends were trimmed by 0 bases and 4 bases, with 10 bases remaining between them. Germline-derived CDR1 and CDR2 are MDHEN and SYDVKM. CDR3 length: 14 amino acids. Combining the CDR3 with reference TRBV28 and TRBJ2-7 gives the whole variable domain DVKVTQSSRYLVKRTGEKVFLECVQDMDHENMFWYRQDPGLGLRLIYFSYDVKMKEKGDIPEGYSVSREKKERFSLILESASTNQTSMYLCASSLWGSGYEQYFGPGTRLTVT.

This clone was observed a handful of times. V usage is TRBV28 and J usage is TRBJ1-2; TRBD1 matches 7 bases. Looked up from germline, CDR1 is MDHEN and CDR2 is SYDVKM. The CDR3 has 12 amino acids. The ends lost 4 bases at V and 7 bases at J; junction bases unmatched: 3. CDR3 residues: CASSSDRVGYTF. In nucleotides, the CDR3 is TGTGCCAGCAGTTCCGACAGGGTTGGCTACACCTTC.

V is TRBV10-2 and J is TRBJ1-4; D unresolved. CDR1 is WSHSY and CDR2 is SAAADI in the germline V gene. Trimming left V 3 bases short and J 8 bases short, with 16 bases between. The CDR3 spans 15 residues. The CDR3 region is CASSEFRSRAEKLFF. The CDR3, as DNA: TGCGCCAGCAGTGAATTTAGGTCGAGGGCCGAAAAACTGTTTTTT.

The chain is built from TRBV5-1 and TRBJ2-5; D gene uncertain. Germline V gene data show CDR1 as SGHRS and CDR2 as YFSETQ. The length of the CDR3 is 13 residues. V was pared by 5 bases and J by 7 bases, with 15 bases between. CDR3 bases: TGCGCCAGCAGACGCGACTGGATAAGGACCCAGTACTTC. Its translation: CASRRDWIRTQYF.

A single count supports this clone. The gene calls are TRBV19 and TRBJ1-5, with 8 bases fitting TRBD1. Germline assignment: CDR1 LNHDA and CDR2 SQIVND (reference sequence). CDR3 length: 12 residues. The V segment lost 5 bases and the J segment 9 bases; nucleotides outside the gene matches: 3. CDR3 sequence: CASSLTGGPQHF. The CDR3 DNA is TGTGCCAGTAGTCTTACAGGGGGGCCCCAGCATTTT.

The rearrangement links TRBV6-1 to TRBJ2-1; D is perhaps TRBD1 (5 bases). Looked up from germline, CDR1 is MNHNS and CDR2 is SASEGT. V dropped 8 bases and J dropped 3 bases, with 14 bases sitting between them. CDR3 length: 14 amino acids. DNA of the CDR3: TGTGCCAGCGAAGGGGTTGAGGTCTACAATGAGCAGTTCTTC. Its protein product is CASEGVEVYNEQFF.

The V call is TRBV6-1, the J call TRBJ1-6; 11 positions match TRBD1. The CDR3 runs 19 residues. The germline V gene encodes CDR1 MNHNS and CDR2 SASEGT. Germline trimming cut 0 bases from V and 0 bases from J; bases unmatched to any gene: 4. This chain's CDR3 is CASSEAPGTGGSYNSPLHF. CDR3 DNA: TGTGCCAGCAGTGAAGCTCCCGGGACAGGGGGCTCCTATAATTCACCCCTCCACTTT.

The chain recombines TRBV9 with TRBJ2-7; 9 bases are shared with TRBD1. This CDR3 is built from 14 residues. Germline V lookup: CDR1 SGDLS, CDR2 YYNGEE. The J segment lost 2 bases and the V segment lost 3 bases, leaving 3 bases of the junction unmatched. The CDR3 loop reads CASSEGQGAYEQYF. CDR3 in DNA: TGTGCCAGCAGCGAGGGACAGGGAGCCTACGAGCAGTACTTC.

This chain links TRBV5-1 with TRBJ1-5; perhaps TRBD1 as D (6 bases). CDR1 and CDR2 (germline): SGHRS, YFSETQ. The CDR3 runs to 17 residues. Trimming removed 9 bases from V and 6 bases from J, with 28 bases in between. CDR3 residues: CANSTIYRDKGFQPQHF. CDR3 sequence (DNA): TGCGCCAATAGTACCATATACCGGGACAAGGGATTTCAGCCCCAGCATTTT. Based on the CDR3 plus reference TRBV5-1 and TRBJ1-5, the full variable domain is KAGVTQTPRYLIKTRGQQVTLSCSPISGHRSVSWYQQTPGQGLQFLFEYFSETQRNKGNFPGRFSGRQFSNSRSEMNVSTLELGDSALYLCANSTIYRDKGFQPQHFGDGTRLSIL.

The CDR3 sequence: CASSELDRGNQPQHF. The CDR3 nucleotides read TGTGCCAGCAGTGAACTCGACAGGGGCAATCAGCCCCAGCATTTT. The chain employs TRBV6-1 and TRBJ1-5, with 7 bases matching TRBD1. The CDR3 runs 15 residues. V was clipped by 2 bases and J by 2 bases; unmatched bases: 3. Germline CDR1 reads MNHNS; CDR2 reads SASEGT.

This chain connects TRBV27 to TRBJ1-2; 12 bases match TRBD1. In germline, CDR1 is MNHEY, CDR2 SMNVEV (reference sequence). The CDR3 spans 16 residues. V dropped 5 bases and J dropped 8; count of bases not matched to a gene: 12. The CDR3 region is CASSEFPGQGARGYTF. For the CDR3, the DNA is TGTGCCAGCAGTGAATTTCCGGGACAGGGGGCGCGGGGCTACACCTTC.

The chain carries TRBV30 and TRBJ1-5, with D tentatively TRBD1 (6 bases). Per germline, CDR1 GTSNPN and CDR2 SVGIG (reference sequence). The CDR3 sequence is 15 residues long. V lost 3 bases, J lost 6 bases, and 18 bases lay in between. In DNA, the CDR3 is TGTGCCTGGAGGAAACAGGGAGAGGTGAGTCAGCCCCAGCATTTT. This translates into CAWRKQGEVSQPQHF.

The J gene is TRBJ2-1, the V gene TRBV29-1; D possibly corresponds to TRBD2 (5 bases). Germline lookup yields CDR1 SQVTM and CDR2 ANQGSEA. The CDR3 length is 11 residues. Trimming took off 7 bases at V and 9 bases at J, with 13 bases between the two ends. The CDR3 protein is CSASEVTEQFF. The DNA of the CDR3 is TGCAGCGCCTCGGAGGTAACTGAGCAGTTCTTC.

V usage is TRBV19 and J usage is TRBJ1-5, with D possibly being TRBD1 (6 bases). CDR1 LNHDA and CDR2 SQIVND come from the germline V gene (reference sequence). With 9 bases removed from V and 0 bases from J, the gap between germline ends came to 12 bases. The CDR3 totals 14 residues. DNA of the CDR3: TGTGCCAGCGAGGACAGCAGTAGCAATCAGCCCCAGCATTTT. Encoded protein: CASEDSSSNQPQHF.

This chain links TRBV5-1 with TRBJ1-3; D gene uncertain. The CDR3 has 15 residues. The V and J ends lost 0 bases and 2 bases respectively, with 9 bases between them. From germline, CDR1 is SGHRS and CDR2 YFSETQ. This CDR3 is CASSLATQAGNTIYF. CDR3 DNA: TGCGCCAGCAGCTTGGCTACTCAGGCTGGAAACACCATATATTTT. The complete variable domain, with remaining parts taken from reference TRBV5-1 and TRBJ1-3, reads KAGVTQTPRYLIKTRGQQVTLSCSPISGHRSVSWYQQTPGQGLQFLFEYFSETQRNKGNFPGRFSGRQFSNSRSEMNVSTLELGDSALYLCASSLATQAGNTIYFGEGSWLTVV.

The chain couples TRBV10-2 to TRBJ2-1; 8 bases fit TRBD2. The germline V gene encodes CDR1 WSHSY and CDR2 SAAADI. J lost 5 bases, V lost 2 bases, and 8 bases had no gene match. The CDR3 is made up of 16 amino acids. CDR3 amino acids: CASSERGGVGDNEQFF. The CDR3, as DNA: TGCGCCAGCAGTGAGCGGGGGGGGGTCGGGGACAATGAGCAGTTCTTC.

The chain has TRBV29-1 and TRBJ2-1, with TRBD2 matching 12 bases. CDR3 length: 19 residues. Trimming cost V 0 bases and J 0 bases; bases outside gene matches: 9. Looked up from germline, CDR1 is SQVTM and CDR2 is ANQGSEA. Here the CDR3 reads CSVEEELAGGTSSYNEQFF. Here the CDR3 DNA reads TGCAGCGTTGAAGAGGAACTAGCGGGGGGCACGAGCTCCTACAATGAGCAGTTCTTC.

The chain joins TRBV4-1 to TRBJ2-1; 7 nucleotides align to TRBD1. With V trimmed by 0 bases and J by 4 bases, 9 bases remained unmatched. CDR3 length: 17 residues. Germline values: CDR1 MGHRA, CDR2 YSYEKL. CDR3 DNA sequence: TGCGCCAGCAGCCAAGATGAAGAGACAGGGACATACAATGAGCAGTTCTTC. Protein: CASSQDEETGTYNEQFF.